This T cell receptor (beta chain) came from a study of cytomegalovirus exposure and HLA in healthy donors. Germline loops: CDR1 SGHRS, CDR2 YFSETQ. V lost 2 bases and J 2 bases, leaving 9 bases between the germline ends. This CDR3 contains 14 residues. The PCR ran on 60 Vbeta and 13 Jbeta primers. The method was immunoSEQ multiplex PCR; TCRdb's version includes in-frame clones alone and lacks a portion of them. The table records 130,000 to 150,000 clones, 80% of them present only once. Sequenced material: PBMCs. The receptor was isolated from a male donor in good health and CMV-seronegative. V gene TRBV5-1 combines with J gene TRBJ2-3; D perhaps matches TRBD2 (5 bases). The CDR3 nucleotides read TGCGCCAGCAGCTTTGGGGAGCCCACAGATACGCAGTATTTT. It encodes CASSFGEPTDTQYF.